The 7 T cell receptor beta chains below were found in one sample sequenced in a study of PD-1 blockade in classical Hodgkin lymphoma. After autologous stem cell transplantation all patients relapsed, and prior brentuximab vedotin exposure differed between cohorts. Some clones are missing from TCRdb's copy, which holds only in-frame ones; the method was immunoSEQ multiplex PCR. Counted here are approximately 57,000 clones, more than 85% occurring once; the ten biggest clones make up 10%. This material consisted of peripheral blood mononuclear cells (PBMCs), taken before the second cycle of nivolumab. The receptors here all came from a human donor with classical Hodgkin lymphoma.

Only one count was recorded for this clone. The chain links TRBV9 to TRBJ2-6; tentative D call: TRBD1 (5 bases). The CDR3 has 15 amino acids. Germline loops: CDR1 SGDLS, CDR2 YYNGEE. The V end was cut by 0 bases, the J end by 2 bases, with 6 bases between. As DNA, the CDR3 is TGTGCCAGCAGCGTAGAAGGGGCTGGGGCCAACGTCCTGACTTTC. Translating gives CASSVEGAGANVLTF. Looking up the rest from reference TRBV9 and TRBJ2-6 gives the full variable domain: DSGVTQTPKHLITATGQRVTLRCSPRSGDLSVYWYQQSLDQGLQFLIQYYNGEERAKGNILERFSAQQFPDLHSELNLSSLELGDSALYFCASSVEGAGANVLTFGAGSRLTVL.

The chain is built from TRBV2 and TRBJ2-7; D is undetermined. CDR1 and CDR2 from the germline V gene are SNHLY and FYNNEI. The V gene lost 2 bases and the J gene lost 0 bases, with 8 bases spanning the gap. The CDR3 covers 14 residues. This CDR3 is CASSERGSSYEQYF. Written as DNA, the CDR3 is TGTGCCAGCAGTGAACGCGGAAGCTCCTACGAGCAGTACTTC.

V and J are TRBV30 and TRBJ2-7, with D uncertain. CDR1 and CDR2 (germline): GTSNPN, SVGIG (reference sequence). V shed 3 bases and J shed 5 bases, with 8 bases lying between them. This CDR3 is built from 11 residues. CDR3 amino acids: CAWSSPHEQYF. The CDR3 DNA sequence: TGTGCCTGGAGCTCGCCACACGAGCAGTACTTC.

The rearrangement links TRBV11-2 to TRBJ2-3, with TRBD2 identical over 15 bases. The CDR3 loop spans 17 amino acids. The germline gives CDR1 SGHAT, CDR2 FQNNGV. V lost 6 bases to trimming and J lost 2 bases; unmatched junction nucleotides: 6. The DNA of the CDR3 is TGTGCCAGCAGAAGAGGGACTAGCGGGGGGTTCACAGATACGCAGTATTTT. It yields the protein CASRRGTSGGFTDTQYF.

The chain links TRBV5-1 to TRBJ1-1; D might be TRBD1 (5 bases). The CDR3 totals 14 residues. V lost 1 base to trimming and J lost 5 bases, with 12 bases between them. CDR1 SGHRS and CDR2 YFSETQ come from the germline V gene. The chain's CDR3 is CASSLRGVGTEAFF. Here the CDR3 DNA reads TGCGCCAGCAGCTTGCGGGGCGTGGGGACTGAAGCTTTCTTT.

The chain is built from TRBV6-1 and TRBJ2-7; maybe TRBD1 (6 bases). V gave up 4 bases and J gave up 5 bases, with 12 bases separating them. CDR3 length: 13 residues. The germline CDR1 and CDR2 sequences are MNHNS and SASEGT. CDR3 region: CASSVRGVDEQYF. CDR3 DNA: TGTGCCAGCAGTGTCAGGGGCGTGGACGAGCAGTACTTC.

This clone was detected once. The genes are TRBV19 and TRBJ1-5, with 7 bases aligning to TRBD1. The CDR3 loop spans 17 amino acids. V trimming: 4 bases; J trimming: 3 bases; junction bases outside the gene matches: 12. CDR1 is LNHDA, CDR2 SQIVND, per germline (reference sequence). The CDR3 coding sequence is TGTGCCAGTAGTAGTATCTGGCTCACAGGGGACAATCAGCCCCAGCATTTT. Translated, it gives CASSSIWLTGDNQPQHF.